These 11 T cell receptor beta chains originate from one sample sequenced in a study of T cells after yellow fever vaccination. One entry per CDR3 protein, called by TCRdb with MiXCR from the 5' RACE reads. The repertoire holds approximately 250,000 distinct CDR3 sequences, more than 6.5% seen once, with about 0.95% in the top ten. The starting material was CD4+ T cells sorted from PBMCs, obtained on the day of the yellow fever booster vaccination. The receptors shown here come from a man aged 30 to 45 who received the YFV17D yellow fever vaccine.

CDR3 residues: CASSWGQGITDTQYF. DNA of the CDR3: TGCGCCAGCAGCTGGGGCCAGGGGATCACAGATACGCAGTATTTT. The chain couples TRBV4-1 to TRBJ2-3; D is possibly TRBD1 (6 bases). V was trimmed by 5 bases and J by 2 bases, leaving 14 bases between them. CDR3 length: 15 amino acids. The germline CDR1 and CDR2 sequences are MGHRA and YSYEKL.

This clonotype was picked up many times. The gene calls are TRBV20-1 and TRBJ2-2; TRBD2 matches 10 bases. Germline CDR1 reads DFQATT; CDR2 reads SNEGSKA (reference sequence). Trimming cost V 0 bases and J 4 bases; bases outside gene matches: 5. This CDR3 is 16 amino acids long. This chain's CDR3 is CSARDRSGRVTGELFF. The CDR3 DNA is TGCAGTGCTAGAGATCGCAGCGGGAGGGTCACCGGGGAGCTGTTTTTT.

This clonotype has a count of ten or more. The V call is TRBV7-8, the J call TRBJ1-2; D possibly corresponds to TRBD1 (5 bases). Germline CDR1 and CDR2: SGHVS and FQNEAQ. The CDR3 totals 13 residues. Trimming took off 5 bases at V and 8 bases at J, with 15 bases between the two ends. For the CDR3, the DNA is TGTGCCAGCAGCGTAGATGGAGGGGCCGGCTACACCTTC. Protein: CASSVDGGAGYTF.

The table lists this clonotype with many counts. CDR3 residues: CASSATSGSIREQYF. CDR3 bases: TGTGCCAGCAGTGCGACTAGCGGGAGTATCCGCGAGCAGTACTTC. The rearrangement uses TRBV7-9 and TRBJ2-7, with 12 positions matching TRBD2. The V segment lost 6 bases and the J segment 6 bases; nucleotides outside the gene matches: 9. This CDR3 comprises 15 residues. Per the germline V gene, CDR1 is SEHNR and CDR2 is FQNEAQ (reference sequence).

This clonotype was counted once. The chain recombines TRBV20-1 with TRBJ2-5; D remains ambiguous. Germline-derived CDR1 and CDR2 are DFQATT and SNEGSKA (reference sequence). The ends were cut back, 3 bases at V and 1 base at J, with 9 bases in the middle. The length of the CDR3 is 13 residues. The CDR3 sequence: CSARSLAQETQYF. The CDR3 DNA is TGCAGTGCTAGGAGCCTGGCCCAAGAGACCCAGTACTTC.

This chain connects TRBV20-1 to TRBJ2-1; TRBD2 aligns across 15 bases. From germline, CDR1 is DFQATT and CDR2 SNEGSKA (reference sequence). The CDR3 is 17 amino acids. V shed 4 bases and J 9 bases; nucleotides not matched to a gene: 13. The CDR3 region has the DNA TGCAGTGCTACCTCTGGGACTAGCGGGAGGTATACACTTGAGCAGTTCTTC. Residues: CSATSGTSGRYTLEQFF.

Only a few counts were recorded for this clonotype. The rearrangement joins TRBV7-2 to TRBJ2-2; TRBD1 is a possible D gene (5 bases). The V and J ends lost 4 bases and 2 bases respectively, with 11 bases between them. This CDR3 has 15 residues. Per the germline V gene, CDR1 is SGHTA and CDR2 is FQGNSA. This chain's CDR3 is CASSSRGSNTGELFF. The CDR3, as DNA: TGTGCCAGCAGCTCTAGGGGATCCAACACCGGGGAGCTGTTTTTT.

The chain links TRBV7-2 to TRBJ2-3; 8 bases agree with TRBD2. CDR3 length: 14 residues. In germline, CDR1 is SGHTA, CDR2 FQGNSA. The trim removed 4 bases at V and 2 bases at J, leaving 2 bases unmatched. Here the CDR3 DNA reads TGTGCCAGCAGCTCAGCGGGAGACACAGATACGCAGTATTTT. This translates into CASSSAGDTDTQYF.

The gene calls are TRBV12-3 or TRBV12-4 and TRBJ2-5; D perhaps matches TRBD2 (7 bases). CDR3 size: 14 residues. The V end was cut by 2 bases, the J end by 4 bases, with 11 bases between. The chain's CDR3 is CASSLRGGGETQYF. The DNA for the CDR3 is TGTGCCAGCAGTTTACGAGGGGGGGGAGAGACCCAGTACTTC.

This clonotype has a count of ten or more. The rearrangement uses TRBV7-2 and TRBJ2-3; D unclear. The germline gives CDR1 SGHTA, CDR2 FQGNSA. CDR3 length: 11 residues. V lost 3 bases, J lost 8 bases, and 6 bases lay in between. Here the CDR3 reads CASSFTGTQYF. For the CDR3, the DNA is TGTGCCAGCAGCTTCACGGGTACGCAGTATTTT.

The table lists this clonotype with a few counts. The gene calls are TRBV12-3 or TRBV12-4 and TRBJ1-3, with 8 bases matching TRBD1. The CDR3 has 15 amino acids. V shed 6 bases, J shed 7 bases, and the junction held 11 bases outside the gene matches. As DNA, the CDR3 is TGTGCCAGCAGACGAACAGGGGGAACCCGGAACACCATATATTTT. Protein product: CASRRTGGTRNTIYF.